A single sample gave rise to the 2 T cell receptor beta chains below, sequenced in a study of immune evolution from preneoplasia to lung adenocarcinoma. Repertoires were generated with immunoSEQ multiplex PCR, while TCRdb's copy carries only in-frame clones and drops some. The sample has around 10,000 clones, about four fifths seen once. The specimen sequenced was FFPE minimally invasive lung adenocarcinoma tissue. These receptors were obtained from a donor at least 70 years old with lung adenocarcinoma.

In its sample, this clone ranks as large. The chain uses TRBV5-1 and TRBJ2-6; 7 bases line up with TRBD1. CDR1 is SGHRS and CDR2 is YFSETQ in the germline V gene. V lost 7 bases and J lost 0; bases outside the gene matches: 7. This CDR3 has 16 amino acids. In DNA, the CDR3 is TGCGCCAGCGGGAGACAGGGAAGCTCTGGGGCCAACGTCCTGACTTTC. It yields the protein CASGRQGSSGANVLTF.

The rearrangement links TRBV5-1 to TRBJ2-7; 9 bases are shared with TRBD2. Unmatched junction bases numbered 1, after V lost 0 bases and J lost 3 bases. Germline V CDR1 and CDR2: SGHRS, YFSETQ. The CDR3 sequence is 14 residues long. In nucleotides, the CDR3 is TGCGCCAGCAGCTTGGGGACTAGCGACTACGAGCAGTACTTC. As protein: CASSLGTSDYEQYF.